These T cell receptor beta chains were read from a single sample in a study of glioma-infiltrating T cells after dendritic cell vaccination. The repertoire was sequenced with immunoSEQ multiplex PCR; TCRdb's copy has only in-frame clones and lacks some. The repertoire holds 50,000 to 80,000 clones, with 82% as singletons. The specimen comprised blood, sampled before dendritic cell vaccination. These receptor sequences come from a human donor with glioblastoma. Each CDR3 is given with its conserved first and last residue. Fields, in order: clone size, D gene, J gene, V gene, CDR3 DNA, CDR3 protein. D genes are given only for firm matches. Some rows have no size entry. The others give once, few or many, or a class for an expanded clone.

many	TRBD1	TRBJ1-1	TRBV7-8	TGTGCCAGCAGCCCACGAACTGGACAGGTCCCAGAAGCTTTCTTT	CASSPRTGQVPEAFF
once	-	TRBJ1-4	TRBV7-2	TGTGCCAGCAGCTACGACAGGCCAAACGAAAAACTGTTTTTT	CASSYDRPNEKLFF
-	-	TRBJ2-1	TRBV4-1	TGCGCCAGCAGGTCTTCCTACAATGAGCAGTTCTTC	CASRSSYNEQFF
-	TRBD2	TRBJ2-1	TRBV7-6	TGTGCCAGCAGCCCCCGGGCTAGCGGGGGGTCTGGTGAGCAGTTCTTC	CASSPRASGGSGEQFF
once	TRBD2	TRBJ2-1	TRBV6-1	TGTGCCAGCAGGGAGCTAGCGGGGGCTACCGATGAGCAGTTCTTC	CASRELAGATDEQFF
few	-	TRBJ2-3	TRBV5-1	TGCGCCAGCAGGGGGTATAGCGGCAGAGATACGCAGTATTTT	CASRGYSGRDTQYF
-	-	TRBJ1-1	TRBV10-1	TGCGCCAGCAGGATGACAGGAGCCACTGAAGCTTTCTTT	CASRMTGATEAFF
once	TRBD1	TRBJ1-2	TRBV5-8	TGTGCCAGCAGCCCCACCGGGGACAGGGGAGGCGGCTACACCTTC	CASSPTGDRGGGYTF
-	-	TRBJ1-1	TRBV29-1	TGCAGCGCGATTACAGCGAACACTGAAGCTTTCTTT	CSAITANTEAFF
-	-	TRBJ1-5	TRBV5-6	TGTGCCAGCAGCGCCGGGGGTCTTCAGCCCCAGCATTTT	CASSAGGLQPQHF
-	-	TRBJ2-3	TRBV7-6	TGTGCCAGCAGCTTAATGGACTTTTCAGATACGCAGTATTTT	CASSLMDFSDTQYF
-	-	TRBJ2-7	TRBV7-9	TGTGCCAGCAGCTTAAGCCGGGTTTCCTACGAGCAGTACTTC	CASSLSRVSYEQYF
few	TRBD1	TRBJ1-4	TRBV4-1	TGCGCCAGCAGCTTAGGACAGGGTGGGGGAAGTTATGAAAAACTGTTTTTT	CASSLGQGGGSYEKLFF
-	TRBD1	TRBJ2-5	TRBV7-7	TGTGCTAGCAGCTTAGATACAGGGGGCTGGGAGACCCAGTACTTC	CASSLDTGGWETQYF
-	-	TRBJ2-5	TRBV5-1	TGCGCCAGCAGCCACGGCGGGACAGACAACCAAGAGACCCAGTACTTC	CASSHGGTDNQETQYF
-	-	TRBJ1-4	TRBV28	TGTGCCAGCAGCCTAGGGGGGGGTGAAAAACTGTTTTTT	CASSLGGGEKLFF
-	-	TRBJ1-1	TRBV9	TGTGCCAGCAGCGTAGACGAGGGGAACACTGAAGCTTTCTTT	CASSVDEGNTEAFF
-	-	TRBJ1-2	TRBV11-2	TGTGCCAGCAGCCCCGGGGGGGCAGGGGGCTACACCTTC	CASSPGGAGGYTF
once	-	TRBJ2-5	TRBV29-1	TGCAGCGTTGTCGGACAGCAAGAGACCCAGTACTTC	CSVVGQQETQYF
-	TRBD2	TRBJ2-1	TRBV4-1	TGCGCCAGCAGCCAGGATGGACTAGCGGCCAATGAGCAGTTCTTC	CASSQDGLAANEQFF
-	-	TRBJ1-2	TRBV19	TGTGCCAGTACAAAAACGCGAGGAGTCGGGTATGGCTACACCTTC	CASTKTRGVGYGYTF
-	-	TRBJ1-4	TRBV2	TGTGCCAGCAGTGAAGACGGGCAGGGCGGTGAAAAACTGTTTTTT	CASSEDGQGGEKLFF
-	-	TRBJ2-3	TRBV27	TGTGCCAGCAGTACAGCGCACCAAAGGACGGGGGCAGATACGCAGTATTTT	CASSTAHQRTGADTQYF
-	-	TRBJ1-1	TRBV7-2	TGTGCCAGCAGCTTAAGAAGGACAGATGAAGCTTTCTTT	CASSLRRTDEAFF
-	-	TRBJ2-7	TRBV2	TGTGCCAGCAGAGCAATCAGGGCAGGATCCTACGAGCAGTACTTC	CASRAIRAGSYEQYF
few	TRBD1	TRBJ1-4	TRBV5-6	TGTGCCAGCAGCTTGGGGACAGGGTCGGGTGAAAAACTGTTTTTT	CASSLGTGSGEKLFF
few	-	TRBJ2-5	TRBV27	TGTGCCAGCAGGAGAGGCCAAGAGACCCAGTACTTC	CASRRGQETQYF
once	-	TRBJ2-3	TRBV28	TGTGCCAGCAGTCAGGAGGCGGATACGCAGTATTTT	CASSQEADTQYF
-	TRBD1	TRBJ1-4	TRBV28	TGTGCCAGCAGTTTACCACTGACAGGGGAGGAAAAACTGTTTTTT	CASSLPLTGEEKLFF
-	TRBD1	TRBJ1-6	TRBV7-8	TGTGCCAGCAGCCCTGGGAGAAACAGGGGAAGTAATTCACCCCTCCACTTT	CASSPGRNRGSNSPLHF
few	TRBD1	TRBJ2-3	TRBV25-1	TGTGCCAGCAGTGATGAGGGACAGGCCTTTGACACGCAGTATTTT	CASSDEGQAFDTQYF
-	-	TRBJ1-3	TRBV2	TGTGCCAGCAGTGGGGCAGGTTCCCCCTCTGGAAACACCATATATTTT	CASSGAGSPSGNTIYF
-	-	TRBJ2-1	TRBV6-5	TGTGCCAGCGTTCGGGTTGGGGGCGATGAGCAGTTCTTC	CASVRVGGDEQFF
-	TRBD1	TRBJ2-1	TRBV4-1	TGCGCCAGCAGCCATCAAGACAGGGCCGGGGACAATGAGCAGTTCTTC	CASSHQDRAGDNEQFF
-	TRBD1	TRBJ1-4	TRBV28	TGTGCCAGCAGGAAGGACAGGGTAAATGAAAAACTGTTTTTT	CASRKDRVNEKLFF
-	TRBD1	TRBJ1-4	TRBV5-4	TGTGCCAGCAGCTCCACCCAGGGGGCAGCTAATGAAAAACTGTTTTTT	CASSSTQGAANEKLFF
few	TRBD2	TRBJ2-7	TRBV10-2	TGCGCCAGCAGACACGGGACTAGTTACGAGCAGTACTTC	CASRHGTSYEQYF
-	-	TRBJ1-2	TRBV19	TGTGCCAGTAGATCGGCCCCCGGGTCTGGCTACACCTTC	CASRSAPGSGYTF
-	TRBD1	TRBJ2-2	TRBV19	TGTGCCAGTAGTGTAGTGGGACAGGGGAGGACCGGGGAGCTGTTTTTT	CASSVVGQGRTGELFF
-	TRBD1	TRBJ2-5	TRBV28	TGTGCCAGCAGTTCTCGGACAGGGAAGATAGAAGGGGAGACCCAGTACTTC	CASSSRTGKIEGETQYF
once	TRBD1	TRBJ2-3	TRBV5-1	TGCGCCAGCAGCTTGTTAGGGGGCGCAGATACGCAGTATTTT	CASSLLGGADTQYF
-	TRBD2	TRBJ2-1	TRBV28	TGTGCCAGCACCCCCCCGGGACTAGCGGGGGTGAATGAGCAGTTCTTC	CASTPPGLAGVNEQFF
-	TRBD2	TRBJ2-3	TRBV9	TGTGCCAGCAGCGTCTCCGGGACTAGCCCAGATACGCAGTATTTT	CASSVSGTSPDTQYF
-	TRBD1	TRBJ1-4	TRBV7-9	TGTGCCAGCAGCGACGGACAGGGTTCGGATGAAAAACTGTTTTTT	CASSDGQGSDEKLFF
-	TRBD2	TRBJ2-5	TRBV2	TGTGCCAGCAGTATAAAGTTCGGGGGGGGATACCAAGAGACCCAGTACTTC	CASSIKFGGGYQETQYF
-	-	TRBJ1-6	TRBV18	TGTGCCAGCTCCATCGACAGCTCCTATAATTCACCCCTCCACTTT	CASSIDSSYNSPLHF